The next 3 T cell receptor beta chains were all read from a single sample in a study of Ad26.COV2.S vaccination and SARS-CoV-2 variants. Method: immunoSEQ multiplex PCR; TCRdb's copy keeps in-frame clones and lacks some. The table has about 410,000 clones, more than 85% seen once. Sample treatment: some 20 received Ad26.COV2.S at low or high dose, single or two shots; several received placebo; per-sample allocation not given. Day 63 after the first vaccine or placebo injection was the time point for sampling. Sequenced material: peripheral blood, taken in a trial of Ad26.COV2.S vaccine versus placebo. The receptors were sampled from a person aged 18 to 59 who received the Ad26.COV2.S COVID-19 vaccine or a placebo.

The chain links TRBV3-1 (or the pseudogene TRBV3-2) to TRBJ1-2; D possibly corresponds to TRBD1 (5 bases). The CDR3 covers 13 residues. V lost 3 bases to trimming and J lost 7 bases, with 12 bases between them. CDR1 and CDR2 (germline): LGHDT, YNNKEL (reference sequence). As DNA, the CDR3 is TGTGCCAGCAGCCAGGGCAGGGTTGGTGGCTACACCTTC. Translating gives CASSQGRVGGYTF.

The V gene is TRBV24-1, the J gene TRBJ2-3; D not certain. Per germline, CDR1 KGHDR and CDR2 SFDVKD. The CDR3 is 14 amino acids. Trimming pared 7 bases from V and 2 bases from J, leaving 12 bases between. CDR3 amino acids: CATRAEEHTDTQYF. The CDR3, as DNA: TGTGCCACCAGGGCTGAGGAACACACAGATACGCAGTATTTT.

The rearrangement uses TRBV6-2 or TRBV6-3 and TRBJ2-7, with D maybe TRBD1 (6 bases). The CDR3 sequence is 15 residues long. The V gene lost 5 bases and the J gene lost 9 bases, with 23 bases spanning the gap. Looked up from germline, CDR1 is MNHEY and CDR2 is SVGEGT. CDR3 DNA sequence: TGTGCCAGCAGTCCCGGGCTGGGGACAATACGAGGGCAGTACTTC. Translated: CASSPGLGTIRGQYF.